The 32 T cell receptor beta chains below all came from one sample that was sequenced in a study of beta chain features in type 1 diabetes. Overall study findings and caveats: TCRB CDR3 length was moderately but significantly reduced in all four CD4+ subsets of Type 1 diabetes patients.

Their target antigens are unknown. TCRB transcripts that were expressed got sequenced, as all of the isolated RNA had been reverse transcribed. Method: immunoSEQ multiplex PCR; TCRdb's copy keeps in-frame clones and lacks some. There are about 260,000 clones in the sample; 24% occur only once, and 0.012% lies in the top ten. The sequenced sample consisted of naive CD4+ T cells from blood. These receptors were obtained from a woman in her twenties or thirties with type 1 diabetes.

The rearrangement uses TRBV5-1 and TRBJ2-7, with D hard to call. CDR3 length equals 15 residues. Germline V gene data show CDR1 as SGHRS and CDR2 as YFSETQ. Trimming took 4 bases from V and 3 from J, leaving 17 bases between them. Written as DNA, the CDR3 is TGCGCCAGCAGCGCAGACAATACGGTCCTCTACGAGCAGTACTTC. Protein sequence: CASSADNTVLYEQYF.

This sequence joins TRBV28 and TRBJ2-5, with TRBD1 identical over 8 bases. Germline V gene data show CDR1 as MDHEN and CDR2 as SYDVKM. This CDR3 has 13 amino acids. V trimming: 8 bases; J trimming: 1 base; junction bases outside the gene matches: 3. The CDR3 bases are TGTGCCAGCCGGACAGGGCGCCAAGAGACCCAGTACTTC. It specifies CASRTGRQETQYF.

The gene calls are TRBV29-1 and TRBJ1-2; D uncertain. V was trimmed by 6 bases and J by 4 bases, leaving 15 bases between them. The V gene's germline CDR1 is SQVTM and CDR2 ANQGSEA. The CDR3 is 13 amino acids. DNA of the CDR3: TGCAGCGTCCCGAGACTGACCTCCTATGGCTACACCTTC. Protein: CSVPRLTSYGYTF.

This clone has just a few counts. The chain carries TRBV7-8 and TRBJ2-2, with 8 positions matching TRBD1. Per the germline V gene, CDR1 is SGHVS and CDR2 is FQNEAQ. CDR3 length: 15 residues. Trimming at V came to 5 bases and at J to 5 bases, leaving 7 bases not matched to a gene. This chain's CDR3 is CASSTGGRRTGELFF. CDR3 DNA sequence: TGTGCCAGCAGCACAGGGGGACGTCGTACCGGGGAGCTGTTTTTT.

The J gene is TRBJ2-1, the V gene TRBV6-6; D call uncertain. The CDR3 loop spans 11 amino acids. Germline assignment: CDR1 MNHNY and CDR2 SVGAGI (reference sequence). Trimming removed 11 bases from V and 5 bases from J, with 10 bases in between. The CDR3 nucleotides read TGTGCCGCCTCTGGAGACAATGAGCAGTTCTTC. Its translation: CAASGDNEQFF.

The chain carries TRBV7-3 and TRBJ2-3; TRBD2 aligns across 9 bases. This CDR3 has 16 amino acids. Germline V gene data show CDR1 as SGHTA and CDR2 as FQGTGA. V gave up 5 bases and J gave up 1 base; unmatched junction bases: 7. CDR3 in DNA: TGTGCCAGCAGCACCCGTAGCGGGAGCGGCACAGATACGCAGTATTTT. Translated: CASSTRSGSGTDTQYF.

The chain is built from TRBV4-1 and TRBJ1-1, with a weak D call TRBD1 (6 bases). Deletions cut 8 bases from V and 2 bases from J, with 15 bases between. This CDR3 has 14 amino acids. Germline V gene sequence: CDR1 MGHRA, CDR2 YSYEKL. As DNA, the CDR3 is TGCGCCAGCTGGGCCGGACAGCAAAACACTGAAGCTTTCTTT. Translated, it gives CASWAGQQNTEAFF.

This clone has a handful of counts. This chain joins TRBV29-1 and TRBJ2-3; D is uncertain. The V end was cut by 4 bases, the J end by 0 bases, with 8 bases between. Looked up from germline, CDR1 is SQVTM and CDR2 is ANQGSEA. This CDR3 is 13 amino acids long. CDR3 nucleotides: TGCAGCGTTGTTGCGGCTAGCACAGATACGCAGTATTTT. It is translated as CSVVAASTDTQYF.

V usage is TRBV29-1 and J usage is TRBJ1-2, with D maybe TRBD1 (5 bases). Looked up from germline, CDR1 is SQVTM and CDR2 is ANQGSEA. This CDR3 has 13 amino acids. Between the trimmed V and J ends, which lost 7 bases and 4 bases, there was a span of 16 bases. The DNA of the CDR3 is TGCAGCGCCCTCGGGGGTCTGGGCTATGGCTACACCTTC. This codes for CSALGGLGYGYTF.

The chain joins TRBV5-1 to TRBJ2-1, with 8 bases identical to TRBD1. The germline V gene has CDR1 SGHRS and CDR2 YFSETQ. The CDR3 length is 12 residues. V lost 0 bases, J lost 15 bases, and 5 bases stayed unmatched. CDR3 amino acids: CASSLGQGLGFF. CDR3 DNA sequence: TGCGCCAGCAGCTTGGGACAGGGGCTGGGGTTCTTC.

The chain has TRBV28 and TRBJ2-7; 7 bases are shared with TRBD1. Germline V gene lookup returns CDR1 MDHEN and CDR2 SYDVKM. The V and J ends lost 4 bases and 7 bases, in that order; junction bases with no gene match: 4. The CDR3 has 12 residues. The DNA of the CDR3 is TGTGCCAGCAGTTCCGGGACAGAAGAGCAGTACTTC. Protein product: CASSSGTEEQYF.

This clone was counted a few times. DNA for the CDR3: TGTGCCAGTTCGGGACAGGCTTCCGGGGCCAACGTCCTGACTTTC. Protein sequence: CASSGQASGANVLTF. This rearrangement joins TRBV7-2 to TRBJ2-6, with TRBD1 matching 8 bases. The CDR3 loop spans 15 amino acids. The ends lost 9 bases at V and 4 bases at J; junction bases unmatched: 8. Germline CDR1 reads SGHTA; CDR2 reads FQGNSA. The variable domain in full, with the rest retrieved from reference TRBV7-2 and TRBJ2-6, is GAGVSQSPSNKVTEKGKDVELRCDPISGHTALYWYRQSLGQGLEFLIYFQGNSAPDKSGLPSDRFSAERTGGSVSTLTIQRTQQEDSAVYLCASSGQASGANVLTFGAGSRLTVL.

The V gene is TRBV4-2, the J gene TRBJ2-7; 12 bases agree with TRBD2. The V gene's germline CDR1 is LGHNA and CDR2 YNFKEQ. V shed 1 base and J 7 bases; nucleotides not matched to a gene: 5. The CDR3 is made up of 15 amino acids. The CDR3 reads CASSQASGRAREQYF. Written as DNA, the CDR3 is TGTGCCAGCAGCCAAGCTAGCGGGAGGGCCCGAGAGCAGTACTTC.

V is TRBV29-1 and J is TRBJ1-1, with a possible D match to TRBD1 (5 bases). CDR1 SQVTM and CDR2 ANQGSEA come from the germline V gene. V was pared by 3 bases and J by 4 bases, with 12 bases between. The CDR3 has 13 residues. The CDR3 reads CSVEGQGGTEAFF. In nucleotides, the CDR3 is TGCAGCGTTGAGGGCCAGGGCGGCACTGAAGCTTTCTTT.

The CDR3 loop is CASSMGQAYNEQFF. DNA for the CDR3: TGTGCCAGTAGTATGGGACAGGCCTACAATGAGCAGTTCTTC. The chain recombines TRBV19 with TRBJ2-1; 8 nucleotides line up with TRBD1. CDR3 length: 14 amino acids. The germline V gene encodes CDR1 LNHDA and CDR2 SQIVND (reference sequence). The V segment lost 3 bases and the J segment 2 bases; nucleotides outside the gene matches: 0.

The chain recombines TRBV7-9 with TRBJ1-2; 8 bases line up with TRBD1. Germline loops: CDR1 SEHNR, CDR2 FQNEAQ (reference sequence). The CDR3 totals 16 residues. V was pared by 3 bases and J by 4 bases, with 10 bases of the junction left unmatched. CDR3 in DNA: TGTGCCAGCAGCTTTGGAGGGGGGGACAGGAGCTATGGCTACACCTTC. As protein: CASSFGGGDRSYGYTF.

The gene calls are TRBV15 and TRBJ2-7; 7 bases line up with TRBD1. With V trimmed by 0 bases and J by 4 bases, 6 bases remained unmatched. Germline CDR1 and CDR2: LNHNV and YYDKDF (reference sequence). This CDR3 has 15 residues. The CDR3: CATSRDPGTEYEQYF. The CDR3 DNA reads TGTGCCACCAGCAGAGATCCGGGGACAGAATACGAGCAGTACTTC.

This clone has only a few counts. This sequence joins TRBV30 and TRBJ2-5, with no clear D. Near its end, the DNA agrees better with TRBJ2-7, so the J call may be wrong. The germline V gene has CDR1 GTSNPN and CDR2 SVGIG (reference sequence). CDR3 length equals 14 residues. The CDR3 sequence is CAWSVRVLAYEQYF. CDR3 coding DNA: TGTGCCTGGAGTGTCCGGGTCTTAGCCTACGAGCAGTACTTC.

The chain combines TRBV28 with TRBJ2-5; a possible D gene is TRBD1 (5 bases). Germline values: CDR1 MDHEN, CDR2 SYDVKM. The CDR3 consists of 17 residues. Trimming cost V 6 bases and J 2 bases, with 22 bases left between them. The CDR3: CASSIALGSTVQETQYF. The CDR3 DNA sequence: TGTGCCAGCAGCATCGCCCTAGGATCGACAGTTCAAGAGACCCAGTACTTC.

Only a few counts were recorded for this clone. The genes are TRBV19 and TRBJ2-1; TRBD1 is a possible D gene (6 bases). The V end lost 5 bases, the J end lost 6 bases, and 11 bases lay between the germline ends. The germline CDR1 and CDR2 sequences are LNHDA and SQIVND (reference sequence). This CDR3 has 13 amino acids. The CDR3 reads CASSLRDINEQFF. In DNA, the CDR3 is TGTGCCAGTAGTCTCCGGGACATCAATGAGCAGTTCTTC.

The CDR3 DNA reads as TGTGCCAGCAGTTCCCAATTTTACAATGAGCAGTTCTTC. It yields the protein CASSSQFYNEQFF. The genes are TRBV27 and TRBJ2-1, with unresolved D. Trimming removed 4 bases from V and 4 bases from J, with 8 bases in between. There are 13 residues in the CDR3. CDR1 is MNHEY and CDR2 is SMNVEV in the germline V gene (reference sequence).

This clone has a handful of counts. The chain is built from TRBV4-1 and TRBJ1-2, with 7 bases fitting TRBD1. Germline-derived CDR1 and CDR2 are MGHRA and YSYEKL. V was clipped by 0 bases and J by 3 bases; unmatched bases: 7. CDR3 size: 16 residues. The CDR3 sequence is CASSQDGATGYYGYTF. In nucleotides, the CDR3 is TGCGCCAGCAGCCAAGATGGCGCGACAGGGTACTATGGCTACACCTTC.

The chain uses TRBV28 and TRBJ2-6; D is unresolved. Per germline, CDR1 MDHEN and CDR2 SYDVKM. V was clipped by 6 bases and J by 2 bases, with 5 bases between them. This CDR3 spans 13 amino acids. CDR3 nucleotides: TGTGCCAGCAGGACACCTGGGGCCAACGTCCTGACTTTC. This gives the protein CASRTPGANVLTF.

This clone has only a few counts. The chain joins TRBV6-6 to TRBJ2-3, with D uncertain. Trimming cost V 4 bases and J 2 bases, with 7 bases left between them. The CDR3 consists of 13 residues. CDR1 and CDR2 from the germline V gene are MNHNY and SVGAGI (reference sequence). CDR3 DNA sequence: TGTGCCAGCAGTTTGCGGCTCACAGATACGCAGTATTTT. This encodes CASSLRLTDTQYF.

This clone was seen only a few times. The chain has TRBV30 and TRBJ2-5; a weak D match, TRBD1 (6 bases). The ends were cut back, 3 bases at V and 4 bases at J, with 15 bases in the middle. The CDR3 runs 14 residues. CDR1 and CDR2 from the germline V gene are GTSNPN and SVGIG (reference sequence). The CDR3 bases are TGTGCCTGGAGACAGGGCCTTGCCCCAGAGACCCAGTACTTC. It specifies CAWRQGLAPETQYF.

This clone has only a few counts. This chain uses TRBV7-2 with TRBJ2-1, with D hard to call. CDR1 and CDR2 (germline): SGHTA, FQGNSA. Between the trimmed V and J ends, which lost 2 bases and 3 bases, there was a span of 11 bases. The CDR3 runs to 15 residues. CDR3 coding DNA: TGTGCCAGCAGCTTATACGGCGGAGTCTACAATGAGCAGTTCTTC. Its translation: CASSLYGGVYNEQFF.

The sample holds a few counts of this clone. The chain carries TRBV4-2 and TRBJ2-3; TRBD1 might be the D (6 bases). The CDR3 consists of 16 residues. Between the trimmed V and J ends, which lost 0 bases and 6 bases, there was a span of 16 bases. CDR1 LGHNA and CDR2 YNFKEQ come from the germline V gene. The CDR3 DNA sequence: TGTGCCAGCAGCCAAGAGGGGACAAGGAGAGGGGATACGCAGTATTTT. Amino acids: CASSQEGTRRGDTQYF.

This clone was counted only a few times. This sequence joins TRBV29-1 and TRBJ2-3; D remains unclear. CDR1 and CDR2 from the germline V gene are SQVTM and ANQGSEA. The CDR3 contains 17 residues. Trimming left V 4 bases short and J 5 bases short, with 25 bases between. The CDR3 spells CSVVIQWPSPAGDTQYF. Here the CDR3 DNA reads TGCAGCGTTGTTATCCAATGGCCCTCCCCAGCAGGAGATACGCAGTATTTT.

This clone was detected a few times. This sequence joins TRBV7-8 and TRBJ2-7; D perhaps matches TRBD1 (8 bases). Per germline, CDR1 SGHVS and CDR2 FQNEAQ. V lost 4 bases and J lost 4, with 20 bases in between. The CDR3 runs 16 residues. The DNA for the CDR3 is TGTGCCAGCAGCTCGAAGCGGGACAGGATATTATACGAGCAGTACTTC. This codes for CASSSKRDRILYEQYF.

The rearrangement links TRBV5-1 to TRBJ2-2; 8 bases are a match to TRBD1. The CDR3 has 15 residues. Unmatched junction bases numbered 5, after V lost 4 bases and J lost 3 bases. In germline, CDR1 is SGHRS, CDR2 YFSETQ. CDR3 nucleotide sequence: TGCGCCAGCAGCCCCGACAGGGGCCACACCGGGGAGCTGTTTTTT. This translates into CASSPDRGHTGELFF.

The chain joins TRBV10-3 to TRBJ1-2, with D hard to call. V lost 0 bases and J 1 base, leaving 9 bases between the germline ends. The CDR3 is 15 amino acids. Germline CDR1 ENHRY, CDR2 SYGVKD. The CDR3 DNA follows: TGTGCCATCAGTGAGTCGCCGGGGATTAACTATGGCTACACCTTC. This sequence encodes CAISESPGINYGYTF.

The sample holds a few counts of this clone. The V call is TRBV28, the J call TRBJ2-1; perhaps TRBD2 as D (6 bases). V shed 10 bases and J shed 0 bases, with 7 bases lying between them. The CDR3 spans 12 residues. CDR1 is MDHEN and CDR2 is SYDVKM in the germline V gene. CDR3 protein: CAISGSYNEQFF. CDR3 in DNA: TGTGCCATTAGCGGCTCCTACAATGAGCAGTTCTTC. The whole variable domain, filled in from reference TRBV28 and TRBJ2-1, reads DVKVTQSSRYLVKRTGEKVFLECVQDMDHENMFWYRQDPGLGLRLIYFSYDVKMKEKGDIPEGYSVSREKKERFSLILESASTNQTSMYLCAISGSYNEQFFGPGTRLTVL.